This T cell receptor beta chain appears in the sequencing data of a study of T cell responses to AZD1222 COVID-19 vaccine. Study findings and constraints: None of the repertoires were sampled until the peak T cell response had passed. When two AZD1222 doses had been given, Spike-specific TCR breadth and depth rose.

This clone was detected a few times. The antigen is undetermined. Method: immunoSEQ multiplex PCR; TCRdb's copy keeps in-frame clones and lacks some. Of approximately 79,000 clones detected, just over 85% appear once; the ten largest clones hold over 7.5%. This CDR3 comprises 15 residues. Germline V gene sequence: CDR1 MDHEN, CDR2 SYDVKM. Germline trimming cut 5 bases from V and 3 bases from J; bases unmatched to any gene: 9. The V gene is TRBV28, the J gene TRBJ2-7, with TRBD2 matching 8 bases. This receptor was taken from an adult in good health. Material: peripheral blood, obtained on day 0 of AZD1222 vaccination. The chain's CDR3 is CASSIRGSGIYEQYF. The DNA for the CDR3 is TGTGCCAGCAGTATCCGGGGTAGCGGGATCTACGAGCAGTACTTC.